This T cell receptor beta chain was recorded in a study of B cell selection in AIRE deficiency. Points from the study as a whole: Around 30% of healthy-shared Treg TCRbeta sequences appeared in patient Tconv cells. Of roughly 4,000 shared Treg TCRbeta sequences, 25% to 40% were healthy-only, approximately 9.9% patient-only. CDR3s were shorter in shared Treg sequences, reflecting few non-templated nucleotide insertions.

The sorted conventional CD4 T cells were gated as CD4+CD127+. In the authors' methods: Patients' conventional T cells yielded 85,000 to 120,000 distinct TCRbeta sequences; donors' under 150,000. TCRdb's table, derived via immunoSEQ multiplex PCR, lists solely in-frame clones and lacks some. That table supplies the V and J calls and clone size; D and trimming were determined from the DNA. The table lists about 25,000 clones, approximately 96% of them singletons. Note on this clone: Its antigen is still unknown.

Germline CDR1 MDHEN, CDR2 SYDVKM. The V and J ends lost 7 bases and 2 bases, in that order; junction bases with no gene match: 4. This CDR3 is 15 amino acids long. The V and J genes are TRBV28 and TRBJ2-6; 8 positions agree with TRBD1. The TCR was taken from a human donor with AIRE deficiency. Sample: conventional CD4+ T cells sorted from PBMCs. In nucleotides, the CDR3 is TGTGCCAGCACTCAACAGGGGGCTGGGGCCAACGTCCTGACTTTC. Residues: CASTQQGAGANVLTF.